This TCR beta chain was identified in a study of beta chain features in type 1 diabetes. All of the sorted populations showed purity greater than 95%. The authors reverse transcribed all of the isolated RNA, so sequencing captured expressed TCRB transcripts. Measured with immunoSEQ multiplex PCR; TCRdb has only the in-frame clones, and not every one. The sample contains hundreds of thousands of clones, around a sixth of which appear only once. CDR1 and CDR2 (germline): LGHNA, YNFKEQ. The ends were cut back, 6 bases at V and 2 bases at J, with 14 bases in the middle. This CDR3 is built from 14 residues. This clone was seen only a few times.

The chain uses TRBV4-2 and TRBJ2-7; D call uncertain. The sequenced sample was naive CD4+ T cells from blood. The source is a woman aged 18-29 years in good health. The CDR3 region has the DNA TGTGCCAGCAGTCAACCAGGTGACACCTACGAGCAGTACTTC. This translates into CASSQPGDTYEQYF.